What follows describes a single TCR beta chain. This clone's antigen is unknown. Base qualities are not at hand, and no much larger clone is one base apart. For CDR1 and CDR2, the germline V gene (reference sequence) lists SEHNR and FQNEAQ. The CDR3, from cysteine to phenylalanine, totals 17 residues. Kept here is only the CDR3 DNA, which spans 51 bases and is read in frame from base 1. Germline trimming amounts to 5 bases on V and 1 base on J, with 14 as the count of junction bases outside the gene matches. Genomic DNA was extracted from sorted cells for sequencing of the TCRbeta CDR3 region. The immunoSEQ Assay was used for sequencing of TCRbeta CDR3 regions. TCRdb mirrors the immuneACCESS table, restricted to in-frame sequences. Some clones are absent from its copies; in checked studies, under half trace to an unresolved V gene, and the reason for the others is unknown. For this sample there are tens of thousands of clones; 84% appear just once. Clones ranked in the top ten supply roughly a third of the sample.

The data belong to a study of OX40 agonist ivuxolimab in advanced cancers. At the level of the whole study: Ivuxolimab was an agonistic, fully human IgG2 monoclonal antibody directed against OX40 (CD134), a costimulatory receptor. Prior anti-PD-1, anti-PD-L1 or anti-CTLA-4 therapy was permitted, and checkpoint inhibitors had been received by 30% to 40% of dose-escalation patients. Peripheral TCRbeta sequencing aimed to test whether ivuxolimab altered TCR sequence diversity and caused clonal T-cell expansion. The dose-escalation cohort was about 86% male with a mean age of roughly 60 years, ranging from 23 to 79. Intravenous ivuxolimab was administered to patients every 2 weeks at six dose levels: 0.01, 0.1, 0.3, 1.5, 3 and 10 mg/kg. Partial responses occurred in three dose-escalation patients: two with cutaneous melanoma and one with hepatocellular carcinoma. The paper covers the monotherapy dose-escalation part of the phase I ivuxolimab trial, which included N of about 51 patients. Of the approximately 53 patients in dose escalation, 19 had hepatocellular carcinoma, some 15 had melanoma, 9 had renal cell carcinoma and 9 had head and neck cancer.

The trial excluded patients who had a history of autoimmune disease or were on systemic immunosuppression. In every dose cohort, peripheral blood was drawn for TCR sequencing at baseline, cycle 4 day 1, and cycle 7 day 1. The samples were drawn from a first-in-human, open-label, multicenter phase I dose-escalation trial of ivuxolimab. The trial enrolled adults with locally advanced or metastatic head and neck squamous cell, hepatocellular, melanoma or renal cell carcinoma. Before TCR sequencing, CD4+ and CD8+ T cells were separately sorted from peripheral blood. Findings and caveats that apply to the study as a whole: The antigen specificity of the clonally expanded peripheral T cells was not determined. After ivuxolimab, CD8+ T cells had more expanded clones than CD4+ T cells on average. Clonal expansion of both CD4+ and CD8+ blood T cells was observed from baseline to week 6 at doses 0.1 to 3.0 mg/kg. In the 0.1-3.0 mg/kg groups, partial responders were among the patients with the lowest normalized peripheral clonal expansion, particularly in CD8+ T cells. Low levels of normalized T-cell clonal expansion were also seen in some nonresponding patients.

The sequence derives from an adult with an advanced solid tumor such as melanoma, head and neck, liver or kidney cancer. The starting material was CD4+ or CD8+ T cells sorted from blood, obtained in a trial of the OX40 agonist ivuxolimab. In this chain, TRBV7-9 is recombined with TRBJ2-7; TRBD1 fits 7 bases in the junction. The sequenced DNA is TGTGCCAGCAGCCCCTTTTCGACAGGGACACGATCCTACGAGCAGTACTTC. Its protein reads: CASSPFSTGTRSYEQYF.